This entry lists 4 T cell receptor beta chains sequenced from one sample in a study of blood T cell repertoires in COVID-19 (dated by TCRdb to the early 2020s). Receptors were amplified or captured by the immunoSEQ multiplex PCR assay. The table was pulled from immuneACCESS by TCRdb, which kept in-frame rearrangements only. Such tables lose some clones; where checked, under half of the loss comes from unresolved V genes, and the rest has no known cause. The sample records 180,000 or so clones, around 87% of which are singletons. The ten most abundant clones make up 0.62% of the sample. The sequencing sample was made of peripheral blood. The receptors come from a man in his fifties or sixties with acute or convalescent COVID-19.

The genes are TRBV28 and TRBJ1-2, with a tentative D call TRBD1 (5 bases). The CDR3 loop spans 14 amino acids. The germline gives CDR1 MDHEN, CDR2 SYDVKM. The V gene lost 7 bases and the J gene lost 0 bases, with 12 bases spanning the gap. CDR3 in DNA: TGTGCCAGCATCTCGACAGTTGCTAACTATGGCTACACCTTC. Translating gives CASISTVANYGYTF.

This clone was counted a single time. V gene TRBV7-2 combines with J gene TRBJ1-1; TRBD1 is a possible D gene (6 bases). CDR1 SGHTA and CDR2 FQGNSA come from the germline V gene. The CDR3 runs 14 residues. V lost 4 bases and J 1 base, leaving 10 bases between the germline ends. In DNA, the CDR3 is TGTGCCAGCAGCTCGGGACACCAGAACACTGAAGCTTTCTTT. Amino acids: CASSSGHQNTEAFF.

The chain carries TRBV28 and TRBJ2-3; weak D call: TRBD2 (6 bases). The CDR3 consists of 16 residues. V lost 2 bases and J 0 bases, leaving 12 bases between the germline ends. Per germline, CDR1 MDHEN and CDR2 SYDVKM. The CDR3 loop reads CASSLTERASTDTQYF. CDR3 in DNA: TGTGCCAGCAGTTTAACTGAGCGGGCTAGCACAGATACGCAGTATTTT.

The V gene is TRBV28, the J gene TRBJ1-2; D call uncertain. The germline gives CDR1 MDHEN, CDR2 SYDVKM. The CDR3 runs 12 residues. V lost 10 bases, J lost 4 bases, and 13 bases lay in between. The CDR3 coding sequence is TGTGCCACCAGCACAGCAGGCTATGGCTACACCTTC. The encoded protein is CATSTAGYGYTF.